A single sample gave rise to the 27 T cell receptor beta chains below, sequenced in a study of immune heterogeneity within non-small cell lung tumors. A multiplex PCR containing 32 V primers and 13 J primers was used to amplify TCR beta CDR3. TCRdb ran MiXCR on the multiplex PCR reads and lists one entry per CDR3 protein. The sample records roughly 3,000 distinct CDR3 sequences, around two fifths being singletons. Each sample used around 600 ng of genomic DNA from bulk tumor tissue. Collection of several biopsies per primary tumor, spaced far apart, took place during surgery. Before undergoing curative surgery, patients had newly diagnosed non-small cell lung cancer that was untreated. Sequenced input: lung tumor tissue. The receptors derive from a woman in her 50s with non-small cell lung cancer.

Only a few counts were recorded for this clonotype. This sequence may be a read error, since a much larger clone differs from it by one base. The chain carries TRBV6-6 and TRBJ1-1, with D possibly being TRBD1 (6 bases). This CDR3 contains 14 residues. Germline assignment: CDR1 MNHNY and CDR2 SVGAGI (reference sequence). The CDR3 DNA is TGTGCCAGCGGTTACTCGACAGGGAACACTGAAGCTTTCTTT. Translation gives CASGYSTGNTEAFF.

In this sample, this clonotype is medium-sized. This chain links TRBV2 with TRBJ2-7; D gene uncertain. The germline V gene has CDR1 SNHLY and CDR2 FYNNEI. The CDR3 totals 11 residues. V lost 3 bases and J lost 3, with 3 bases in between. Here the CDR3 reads CASSDYYEQYF. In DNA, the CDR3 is TGTGCCAGCAGTGACTACTACGAGCAGTACTTC.

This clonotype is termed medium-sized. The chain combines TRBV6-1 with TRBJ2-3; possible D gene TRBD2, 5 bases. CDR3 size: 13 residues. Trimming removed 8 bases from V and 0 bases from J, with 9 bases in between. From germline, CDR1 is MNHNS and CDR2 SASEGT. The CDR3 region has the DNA TGTGCCAGCCGAGGGCACAGCACAGATACGCAGTATTTT. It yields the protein CASRGHSTDTQYF.

CDR3 sequence: CASRTGNGELFF. The DNA for the CDR3 is TGTGCCAGCAGGACAGGGAACGGGGAGCTGTTTTTT. The J gene is TRBJ2-2, the V gene TRBV5-5; 7 bases are shared with TRBD1. With V trimmed by 5 bases and J by 7 bases, 2 bases remained unmatched. The CDR3 sequence is 12 residues long. CDR1 SGHKS and CDR2 YYEKEE come from the germline V gene (reference sequence).

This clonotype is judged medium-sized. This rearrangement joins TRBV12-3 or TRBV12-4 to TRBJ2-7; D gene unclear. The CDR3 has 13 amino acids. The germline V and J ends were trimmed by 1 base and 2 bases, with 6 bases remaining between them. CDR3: CASSLGPPYEQYF. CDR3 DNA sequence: TGTGCCAGCAGTTTAGGCCCACCCTACGAGCAGTACTTC.

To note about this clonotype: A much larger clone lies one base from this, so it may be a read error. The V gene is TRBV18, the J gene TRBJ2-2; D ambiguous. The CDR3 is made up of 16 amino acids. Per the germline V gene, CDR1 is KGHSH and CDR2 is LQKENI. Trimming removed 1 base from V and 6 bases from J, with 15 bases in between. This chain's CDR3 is CASSPRRGVGAGELFF. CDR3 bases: TGTGCCAGCTCACCACGAAGAGGCGTGGGTGCCGGGGAGCTGTTTTTT.

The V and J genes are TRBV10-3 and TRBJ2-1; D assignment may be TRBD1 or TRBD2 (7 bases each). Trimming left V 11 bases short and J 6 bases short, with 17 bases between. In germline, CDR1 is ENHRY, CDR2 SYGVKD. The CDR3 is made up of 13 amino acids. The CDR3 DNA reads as TGTGCCGTTCAGGGGGGGGGGGGCAATGAGCAGTTCTTC. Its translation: CAVQGGGGNEQFF.

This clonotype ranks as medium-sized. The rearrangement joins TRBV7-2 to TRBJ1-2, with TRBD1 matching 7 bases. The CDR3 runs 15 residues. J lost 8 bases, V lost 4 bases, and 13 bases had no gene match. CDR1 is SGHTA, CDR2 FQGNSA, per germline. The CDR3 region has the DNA TGTGCCAGCAGCTCCCAGGGGGGGCAGTTCGACGGCTACACCTTC. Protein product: CASSSQGGQFDGYTF.

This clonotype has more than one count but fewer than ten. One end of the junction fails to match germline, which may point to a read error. Here the CDR3 reads CAGSLATGGMYQETQYF. CDR3 DNA: TGTGCCGGCAGCTTAGCTACAGGCGGAATGTACCAAGAGACCCAGTACTTC. The V call is TRBV7-9, the J call TRBJ2-5; D might be TRBD1 (5 bases). This CDR3 has 17 amino acids. The V gene's germline CDR1 is SEHNR and CDR2 FQNEAQ (reference sequence).

CDR3 DNA: TGCAGTGCTAGAGATTTTGGCAGGGCGGGCTATGGCTACACCTTC. Its protein product is CSARDFGRAGYGYTF. This chain uses TRBV20-1 with TRBJ1-2; maybe TRBD1 (5 bases). CDR3 length equals 15 residues. The germline V and J ends were trimmed by 0 bases and 4 bases, with 15 bases remaining between them. The germline V gene has CDR1 DFQATT and CDR2 SNEGSKA (reference sequence).

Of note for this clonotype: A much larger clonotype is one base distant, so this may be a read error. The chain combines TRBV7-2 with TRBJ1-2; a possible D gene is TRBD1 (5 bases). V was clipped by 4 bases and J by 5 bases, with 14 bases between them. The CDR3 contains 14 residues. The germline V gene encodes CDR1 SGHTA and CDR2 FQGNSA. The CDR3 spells CASSSTPWGYGYTF. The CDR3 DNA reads TGTGCCAGCAGCTCTACCCCATGGGGGTATGGCTACACCTTC.

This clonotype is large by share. The CDR3 loop reads CASSRTGKEKLFF. The CDR3 region has the DNA TGTGCCAGCAGTCGGACAGGGAAGGAAAAACTGTTTTTT. The V and J genes are TRBV12-3 or TRBV12-4 and TRBJ1-4, with 8 bases lining up with TRBD1. With V trimmed by 5 bases and J by 8 bases, 4 bases remained unmatched. The CDR3 is made up of 13 amino acids.

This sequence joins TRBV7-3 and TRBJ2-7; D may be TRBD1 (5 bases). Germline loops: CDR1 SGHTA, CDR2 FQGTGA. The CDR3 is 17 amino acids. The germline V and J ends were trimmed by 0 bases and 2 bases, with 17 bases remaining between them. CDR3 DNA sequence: TGTGCCAGCAGCTTAACGAAACCCCCACAGGTGCCCTACGAGCAGTACTTC. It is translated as CASSLTKPPQVPYEQYF.

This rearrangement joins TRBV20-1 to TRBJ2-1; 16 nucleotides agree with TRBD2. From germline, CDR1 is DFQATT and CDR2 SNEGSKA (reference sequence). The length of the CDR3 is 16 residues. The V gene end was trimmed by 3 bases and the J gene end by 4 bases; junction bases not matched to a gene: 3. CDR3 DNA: TGCAGTGCTAGGGGACTAGCGGGAGGGGGATACAATGAGCAGTTCTTC. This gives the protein CSARGLAGGGYNEQFF.

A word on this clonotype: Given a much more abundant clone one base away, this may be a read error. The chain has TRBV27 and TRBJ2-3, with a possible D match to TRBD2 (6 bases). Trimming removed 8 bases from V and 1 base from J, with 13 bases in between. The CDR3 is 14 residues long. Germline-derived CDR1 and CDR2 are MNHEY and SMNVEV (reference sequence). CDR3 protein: CASPRRVGTDTQYF. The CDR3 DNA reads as TGTGCCAGCCCGCGGAGGGTGGGCACAGATACGCAGTATTTT.

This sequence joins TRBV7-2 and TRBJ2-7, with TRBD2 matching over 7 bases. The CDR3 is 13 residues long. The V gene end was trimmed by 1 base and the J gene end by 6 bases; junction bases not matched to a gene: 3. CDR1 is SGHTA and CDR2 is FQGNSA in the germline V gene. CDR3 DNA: TGTGCCAGCAGCTTAGTACTAGCGACCGAGCAGTACTTC. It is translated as CASSLVLATEQYF.

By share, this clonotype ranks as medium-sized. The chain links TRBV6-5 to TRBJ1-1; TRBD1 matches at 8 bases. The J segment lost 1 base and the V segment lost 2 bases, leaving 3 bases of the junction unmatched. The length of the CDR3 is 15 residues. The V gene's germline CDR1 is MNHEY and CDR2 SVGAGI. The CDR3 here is CASSYGGTGNTEAFF. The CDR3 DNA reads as TGTGCCAGCAGTTACGGTGGGACAGGGAACACTGAAGCTTTCTTT.

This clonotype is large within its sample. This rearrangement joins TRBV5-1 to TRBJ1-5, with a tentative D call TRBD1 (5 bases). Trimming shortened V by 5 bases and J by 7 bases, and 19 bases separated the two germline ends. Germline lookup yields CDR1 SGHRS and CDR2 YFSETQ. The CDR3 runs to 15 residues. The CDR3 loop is CASRPGPHGLQPQHF. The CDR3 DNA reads TGCGCCAGCAGGCCGGGACCCCACGGGTTGCAGCCCCAGCATTTT.

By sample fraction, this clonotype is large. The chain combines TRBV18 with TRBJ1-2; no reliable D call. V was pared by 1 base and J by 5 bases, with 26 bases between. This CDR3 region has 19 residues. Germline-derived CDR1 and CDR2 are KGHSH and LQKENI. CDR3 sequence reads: CASSPQRVGPSNQPYGYTF. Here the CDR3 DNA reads TGTGCCAGCTCACCACAAAGGGTTGGGCCTTCGAACCAACCATATGGCTACACCTTC.

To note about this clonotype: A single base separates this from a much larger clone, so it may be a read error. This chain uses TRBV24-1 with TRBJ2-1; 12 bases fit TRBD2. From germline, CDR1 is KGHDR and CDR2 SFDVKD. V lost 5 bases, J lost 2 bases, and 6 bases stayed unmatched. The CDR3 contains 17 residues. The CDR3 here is CATSVPPSGRAYNEQFF. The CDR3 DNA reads TGTGCCACCAGTGTTCCCCCTAGCGGGAGGGCCTACAATGAGCAGTTCTTC.

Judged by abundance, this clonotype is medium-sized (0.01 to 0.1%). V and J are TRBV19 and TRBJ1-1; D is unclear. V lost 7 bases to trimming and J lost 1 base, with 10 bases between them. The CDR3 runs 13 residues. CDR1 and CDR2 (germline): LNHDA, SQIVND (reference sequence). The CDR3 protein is CASTPRENTEAFF. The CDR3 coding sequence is TGTGCCAGTACTCCGAGGGAGAACACTGAAGCTTTCTTT. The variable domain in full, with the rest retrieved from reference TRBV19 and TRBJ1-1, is DGGITQSPKYLFRKEGQNVTLSCEQNLNHDAMYWYRQDPGQGLRLIYYSQIVNDFQKGDIAEGYSVSREKKESFPLTVTSAQKNPTAFYLCASTPRENTEAFFGQGTRLTVV.

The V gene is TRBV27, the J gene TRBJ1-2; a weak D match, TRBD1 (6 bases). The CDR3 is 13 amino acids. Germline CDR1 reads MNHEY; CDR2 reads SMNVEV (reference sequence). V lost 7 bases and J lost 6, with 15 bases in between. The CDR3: CASTAGGRNGYTF. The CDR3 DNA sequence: TGTGCCAGCACCGCGGGGGGCCGTAATGGCTACACCTTC.

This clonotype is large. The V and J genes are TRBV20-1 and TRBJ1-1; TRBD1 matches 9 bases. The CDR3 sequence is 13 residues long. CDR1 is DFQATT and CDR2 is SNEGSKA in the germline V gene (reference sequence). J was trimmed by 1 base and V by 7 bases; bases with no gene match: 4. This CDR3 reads CSEGGQGNTEAFF. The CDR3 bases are TGCAGTGAGGGGGGACAGGGGAACACTGAAGCTTTCTTT.

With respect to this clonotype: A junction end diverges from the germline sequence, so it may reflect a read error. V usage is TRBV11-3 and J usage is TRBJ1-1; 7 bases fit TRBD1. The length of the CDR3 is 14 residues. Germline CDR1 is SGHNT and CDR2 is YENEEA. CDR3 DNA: TGTGCCAGCAGCTCGGGACAGCCGAACACTGGAGCTTTATTT. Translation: CASSSGQPNTGALF.

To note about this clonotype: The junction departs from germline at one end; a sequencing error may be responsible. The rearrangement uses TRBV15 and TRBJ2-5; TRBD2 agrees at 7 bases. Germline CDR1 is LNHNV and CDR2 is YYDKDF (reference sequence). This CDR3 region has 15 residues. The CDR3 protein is CATIRDWGGQETQYF. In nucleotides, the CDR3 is TGTGCCACCATCAGAGATTGGGGGGGCCAAGAGACCCAGTACTTC.

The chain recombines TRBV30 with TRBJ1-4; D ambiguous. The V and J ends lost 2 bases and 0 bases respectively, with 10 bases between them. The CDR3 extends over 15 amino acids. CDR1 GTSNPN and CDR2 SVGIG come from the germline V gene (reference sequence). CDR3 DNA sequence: TGTGCCTGGAGTACTCACTCTGCAACTAATGAAAAACTGTTTTTT. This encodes CAWSTHSATNEKLFF.

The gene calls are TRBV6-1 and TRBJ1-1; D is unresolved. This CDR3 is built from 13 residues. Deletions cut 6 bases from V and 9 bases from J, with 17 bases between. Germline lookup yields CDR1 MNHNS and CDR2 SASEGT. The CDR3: CASRKDPKDQAFF. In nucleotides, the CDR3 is TGTGCCAGCAGGAAGGATCCGAAGGACCAAGCTTTCTTT.